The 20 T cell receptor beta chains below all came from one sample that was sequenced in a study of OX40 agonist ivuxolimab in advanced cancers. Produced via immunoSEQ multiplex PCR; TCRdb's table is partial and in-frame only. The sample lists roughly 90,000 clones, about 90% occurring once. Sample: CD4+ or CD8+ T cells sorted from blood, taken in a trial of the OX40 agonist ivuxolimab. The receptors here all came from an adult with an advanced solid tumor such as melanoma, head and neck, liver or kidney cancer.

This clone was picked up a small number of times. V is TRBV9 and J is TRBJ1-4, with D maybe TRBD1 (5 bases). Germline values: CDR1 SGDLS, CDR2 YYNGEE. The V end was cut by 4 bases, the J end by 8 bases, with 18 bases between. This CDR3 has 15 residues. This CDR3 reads CASSLREGMGEKLFF. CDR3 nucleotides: TGTGCCAGCAGCCTCAGGGAGGGGATGGGGGAAAAACTGTTTTTT. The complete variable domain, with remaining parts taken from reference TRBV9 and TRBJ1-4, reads DSGVTQTPKHLITATGQRVTLRCSPRSGDLSVYWYQQSLDQGLQFLIQYYNGEERAKGNILERFSAQQFPDLHSELNLSSLELGDSALYFCASSLREGMGEKLFFGSGTQLSVL.

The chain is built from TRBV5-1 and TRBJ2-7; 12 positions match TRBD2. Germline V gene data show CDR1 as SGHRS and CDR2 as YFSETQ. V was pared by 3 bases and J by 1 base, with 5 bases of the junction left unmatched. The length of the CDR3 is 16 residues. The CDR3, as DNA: TGCGCCAGCAGCTGGGGACTAGCGGGCGAGTCCTACGAGCAGTACTTC. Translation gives CASSWGLAGESYEQYF.

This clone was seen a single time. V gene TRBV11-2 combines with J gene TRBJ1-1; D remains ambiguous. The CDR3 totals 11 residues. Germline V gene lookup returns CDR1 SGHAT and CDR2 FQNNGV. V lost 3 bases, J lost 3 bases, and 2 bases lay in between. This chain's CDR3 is CASSFHTEAFF. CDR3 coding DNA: TGTGCCAGCAGCTTCCACACTGAAGCTTTCTTT.

The CDR3, as DNA: TGTGCCAGCAGTTCCCCAAGGTCGAGCGGGAGTATAACAGATACGCAGTATTTT. It encodes CASSSPRSSGSITDTQYF. The chain uses TRBV28 and TRBJ2-3; 8 bases are shared with TRBD2. Per germline, CDR1 MDHEN and CDR2 SYDVKM. This CDR3 region has 18 residues. Unmatched junction bases numbered 15, after V lost 4 bases and J lost 3 bases.

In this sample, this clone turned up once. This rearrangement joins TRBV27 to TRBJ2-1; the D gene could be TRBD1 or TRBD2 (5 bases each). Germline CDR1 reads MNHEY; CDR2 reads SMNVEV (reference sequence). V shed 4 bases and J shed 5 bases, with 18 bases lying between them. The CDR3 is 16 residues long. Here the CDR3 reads CASSSVGPSGDNEQFF. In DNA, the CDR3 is TGTGCCAGCAGTTCTGTGGGACCCAGTGGAGACAATGAGCAGTTCTTC.

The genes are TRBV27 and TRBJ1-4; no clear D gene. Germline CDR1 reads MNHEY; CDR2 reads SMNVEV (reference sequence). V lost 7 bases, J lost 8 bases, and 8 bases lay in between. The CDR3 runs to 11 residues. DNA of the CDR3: TGTGCCAGCAAACGAGGGGAAAAACTGTTTTTT. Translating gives CASKRGEKLFF.

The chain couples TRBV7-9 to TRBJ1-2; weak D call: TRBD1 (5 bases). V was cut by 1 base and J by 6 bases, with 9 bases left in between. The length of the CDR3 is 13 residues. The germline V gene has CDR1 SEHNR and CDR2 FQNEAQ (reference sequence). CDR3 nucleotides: TGTGCCAGCAGCTTAGTCGGGGGGGATGGCTACACCTTC. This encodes CASSLVGGDGYTF.

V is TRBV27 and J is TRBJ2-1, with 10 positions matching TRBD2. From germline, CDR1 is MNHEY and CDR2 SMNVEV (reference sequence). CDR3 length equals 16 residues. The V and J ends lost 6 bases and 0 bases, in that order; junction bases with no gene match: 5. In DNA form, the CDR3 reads TGTGCCAGCAGACTAGCGGGGCGGAGCTCCTACAATGAGCAGTTCTTC. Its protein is CASRLAGRSSYNEQFF.

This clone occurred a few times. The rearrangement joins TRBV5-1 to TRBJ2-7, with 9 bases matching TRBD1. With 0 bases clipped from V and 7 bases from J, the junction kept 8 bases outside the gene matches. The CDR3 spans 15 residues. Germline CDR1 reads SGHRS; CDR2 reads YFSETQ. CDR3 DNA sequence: TGCGCCAGCAGCTTGGCTGGGGACAGGGTGGGGGAGCAGTACTTC. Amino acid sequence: CASSLAGDRVGEQYF.

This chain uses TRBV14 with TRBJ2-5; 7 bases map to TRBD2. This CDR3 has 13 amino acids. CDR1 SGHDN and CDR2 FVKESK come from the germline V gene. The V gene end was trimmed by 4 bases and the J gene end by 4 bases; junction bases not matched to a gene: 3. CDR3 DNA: TGTGCCAGCAGCCCTATAGCGGGAGAGACCCAGTACTTC. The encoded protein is CASSPIAGETQYF.

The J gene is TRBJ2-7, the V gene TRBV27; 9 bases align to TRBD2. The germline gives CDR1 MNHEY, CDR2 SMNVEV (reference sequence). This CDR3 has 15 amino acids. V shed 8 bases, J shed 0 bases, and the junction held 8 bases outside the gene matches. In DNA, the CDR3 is TGTGCCAGCTCCAGAGCGGGGGGCAGCTCCTACGAGCAGTACTTC. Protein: CASSRAGGSSYEQYF.

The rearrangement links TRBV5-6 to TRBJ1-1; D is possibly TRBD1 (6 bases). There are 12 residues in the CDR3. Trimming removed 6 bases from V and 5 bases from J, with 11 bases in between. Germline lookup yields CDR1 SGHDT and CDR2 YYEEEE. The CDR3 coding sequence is TGTGCCAGCACTAAGGGGGGAACTGAAGCTTTCTTT. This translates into CASTKGGTEAFF.

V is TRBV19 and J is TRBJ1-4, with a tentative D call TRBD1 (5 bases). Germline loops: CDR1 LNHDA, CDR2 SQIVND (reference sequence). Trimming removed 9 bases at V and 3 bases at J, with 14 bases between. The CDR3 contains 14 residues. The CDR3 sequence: CASRLGGSNEKLFF. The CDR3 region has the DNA TGTGCCAGCCGTTTGGGGGGTTCTAATGAAAAACTGTTTTTT.

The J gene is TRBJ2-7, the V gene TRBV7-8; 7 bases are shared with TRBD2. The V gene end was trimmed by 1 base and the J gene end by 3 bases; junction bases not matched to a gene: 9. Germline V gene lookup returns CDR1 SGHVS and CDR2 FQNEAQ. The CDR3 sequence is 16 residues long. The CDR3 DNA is TGTGCCAGCAGCTTAGGGGTCCCGGGAGGCGGCTACGAGCAGTACTTC. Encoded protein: CASSLGVPGGGYEQYF.

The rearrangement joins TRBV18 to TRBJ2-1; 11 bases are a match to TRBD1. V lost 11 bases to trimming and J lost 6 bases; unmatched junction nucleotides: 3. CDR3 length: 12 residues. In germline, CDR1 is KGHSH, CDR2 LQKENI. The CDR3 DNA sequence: TGTGCCTCGGACAGGGGGCGCAATGAGCAGTTCTTC. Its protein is CASDRGRNEQFF.

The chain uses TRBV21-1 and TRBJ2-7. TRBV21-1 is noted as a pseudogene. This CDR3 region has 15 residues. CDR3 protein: CASSKNHVETYEQYF. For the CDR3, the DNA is TGTGCCAGCAGCAAAAATCATGTGGAAACCTACGAGCAGTACTTC.

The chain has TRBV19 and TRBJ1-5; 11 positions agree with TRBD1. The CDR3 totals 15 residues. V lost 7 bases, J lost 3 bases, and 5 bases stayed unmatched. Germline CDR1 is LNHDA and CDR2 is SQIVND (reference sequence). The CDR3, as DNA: TGTGCCAGTACCCGGACAGGGGGCGTCAATCAGCCCCAGCATTTT. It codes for CASTRTGGVNQPQHF.

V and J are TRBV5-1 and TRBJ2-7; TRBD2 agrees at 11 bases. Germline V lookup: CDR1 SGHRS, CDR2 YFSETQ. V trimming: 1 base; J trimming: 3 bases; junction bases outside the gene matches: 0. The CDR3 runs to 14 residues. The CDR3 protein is CASSLLAGGYEQYF. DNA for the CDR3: TGCGCCAGCAGCTTGCTAGCGGGAGGCTACGAGCAGTACTTC. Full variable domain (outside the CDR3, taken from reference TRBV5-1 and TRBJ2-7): KAGVTQTPRYLIKTRGQQVTLSCSPISGHRSVSWYQQTPGQGLQFLFEYFSETQRNKGNFPGRFSGRQFSNSRSEMNVSTLELGDSALYLCASSLLAGGYEQYFGPGTRLTVT.

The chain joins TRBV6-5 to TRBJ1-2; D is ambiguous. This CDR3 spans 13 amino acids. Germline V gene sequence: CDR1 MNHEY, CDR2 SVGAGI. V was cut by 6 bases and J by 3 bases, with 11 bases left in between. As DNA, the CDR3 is TGTGCCAGCAGCCGCGATGTTTACTATGGCTACACCTTC. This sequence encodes CASSRDVYYGYTF.

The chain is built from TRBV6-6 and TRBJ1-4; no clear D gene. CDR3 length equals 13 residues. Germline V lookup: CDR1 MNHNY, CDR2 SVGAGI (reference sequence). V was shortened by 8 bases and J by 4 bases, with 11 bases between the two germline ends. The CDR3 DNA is TGTGCCAGCCTCGGGAGGGATAATGAAAAACTGTTTTTT. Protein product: CASLGRDNEKLFF.